The text below deals with one T cell receptor (beta chain). This clonotype was found many times. This receptor's antigen is unknown. The sample holds no much larger clone one base away, and base qualities are not on file. This sample was included in a study of blood T cells in healthy people across ages (dated by TCRdb to the mid-2010s). Describing the broader study: Template switching captured roughly one uniquely barcoded TCR beta cDNA molecule per two T cells in model experiments. The donors were split into four age groups: young (average 16 years), middle-aged (about 40), aged (approximately 59) and long-lived (roughly 80). Using deep sequencing normalized with unique cDNA molecular identifiers, the study measured how TCR beta repertoire diversity changes with age. The study analyzed two additional independent replicas of 1 million unique cDNA reads from the same blood draw for two donors, one aged 18 to 29 and one aged 80 or older. To avoid experimental bias, donors of different ages were randomly spread across the sequencing lanes. The investigation overall reported the following: Because the CMV infection status of the donors was unknown, age-related changes in expanded clonotypes may potentially have been confounded. There was a strong correlation between observed TCR beta diversity and the percentage of naive T cells measured by flow cytometry. Total diversity estimates from one million sequenced T cells were considered lower bounds and underestimates. Observed TCR beta diversity per million T cells fell roughly linearly with age, and a significant reduction was already apparent by age around 39. Compared with the aged group, the long-lived group had more naive CD4+ T cells, fewer expanded clones and increased TCR diversity, suggesting age selection. Since profiling was done on bulk unsorted PBMCs, naive and antigen-experienced compartments could not be conclusively compared.

Systemically healthy Caucasian individuals from Russia, over 30 in total and aged roughly 6 to 100 years, were included as donors. Each donor gave about 9.7 milliliters of peripheral blood, drawn into EDTA-treated Vacutainer tubes. Ficoll-Paque density-gradient centrifugation was used to isolate PBMCs, with at least 7 million per sample. Trizol reagent was used to extract total RNA from PBMCs, with at least 6 micrograms per sample. For every donor, an aliquot of PBMCs went through flow cytometry to measure the percentages of naive CD45RAhigh/CD27high T cells. Library method: 5' RACE. These reads were obtained on an Illumina HiSeq 2500. The second PCR ran for roughly 7 to 11 cycles and used a J-beta primer mix along with a sample-barcoded 5' primer. A template-switch 5' adaptor carrying 12 random nucleotides introduced a unique molecular identifier onto each TCR beta cDNA molecule. Each sample yielded at least 3 million CDR3-containing paired-end reads. First-strand cDNA was synthesized from all RNA with the Mint cDNA synthesis kit, primed by a TRBC-specific oligonucleotide. After uracil-DNA glycosylase treatment, a first 18-cycle PCR used universal primers M1SS and BC2_uni_R on all cDNA. In the source study's methods: Each sample was normalized by randomly selecting 1 million high-quality reads, each carrying a distinct molecular identifier. Reads sharing molecular identifiers were discarded rather than binned into consensus sequences. MiTCR, set to a Q25 quality threshold and the strictest error-elimination algorithm, was used for CDR3 identification, clonotype clustering and error correction. Lower-bound total TCR beta diversity was estimated with a nonparametric unseen species model using Euler transformation. The raw public reads went through TCRdb reprocessing: fastp at Q25, MiXCR clone calling, in-frame beta chains kept. For every CDR3 protein sequence, its rows merge into one entry that carries the most common genes and DNA. For this entry, the V and J calls and clone size follow TCRdb and not the study's own pipeline. Recorded for this sample are hundreds of thousands of distinct CDR3 sequences; about 30% of them occurred a single time. Roughly 14% of the sample comes from the top ten.

From a lookup of the germline V gene (reference sequence), CDR1 and CDR2 are DFQATT and SNEGSKA. From V the trimming removes 0 bases and from J it removes 7 bases, while the gene matches leave 6 bases of the junction unaccounted for. The CDR3 numbers 14 residues from cysteine through phenylalanine. Only the CDR3 region is kept as DNA, spanning 42 bases read in frame from base 1. Sequencing was done on a sample of blood. The TCR was taken from a woman older than 75 in good health. The V and J segments used are TRBV20-1 and TRBJ2-1; TRBD1 matches 7 bases in the middle. The CDR3 protein sequence reads: CSARDTQQGNEQFF. At the DNA level, the sequence is TGCAGTGCTAGAGATACCCAACAGGGGAATGAGCAGTTCTTC.